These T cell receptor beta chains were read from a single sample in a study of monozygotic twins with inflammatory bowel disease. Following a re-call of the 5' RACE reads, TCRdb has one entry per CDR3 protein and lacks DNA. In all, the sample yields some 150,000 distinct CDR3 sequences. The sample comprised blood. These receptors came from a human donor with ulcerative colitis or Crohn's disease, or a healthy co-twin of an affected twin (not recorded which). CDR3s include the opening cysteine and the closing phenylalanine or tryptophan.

CDR3: CASSQDVAGGQETQYF
V: TRBV4-2
J: TRBJ2-5

CDR3: CSARLVGNTIYF
V: TRBV20-1
J: TRBJ1-3

CDR3: CSASPGITGGYGYTF
V: TRBV20-1
J: TRBJ1-2

CDR3: CATLRDSGNTIYF
V: TRBV12-3/TRBV12-4
J: TRBJ1-3

CDR3: CAVAGASVSQLHYNEQFF
V: TRBV25-1
J: TRBJ2-1

CDR3: CASSRRTGTGTGELFF
V: TRBV5-1
J: TRBJ2-2

CDR3: CASSLALAGDTGELFF
V: TRBV11-2
J: TRBJ2-2

CDR3: CASRRISSYNEQFF
V: TRBV9
J: TRBJ2-1

CDR3: CASSEGGAARDTQYF
V: TRBV2
J: TRBJ2-3

CDR3: CSAVGLAGVEYHNEQFF
V: TRBV20-1
J: TRBJ2-1

CDR3: CASSLFRRSSYNEQFF
V: TRBV13
J: TRBJ2-1

CDR3: CACSFLRGRRTEAFF
V: TRBV28
J: TRBJ1-1

CDR3: CASSLVSSHEQYF
V: TRBV7-2
J: TRBJ2-7

CDR3: CASSRGQNFGADTQYF
V: TRBV7-3
J: TRBJ2-3

CDR3: CASSLDRQNYGYTF
V: TRBV11-2
J: TRBJ1-2

CDR3: CASSTQGQGEKLFF
V: TRBV5-1
J: TRBJ1-4

CDR3: CASSGHGGKETQYF
V: TRBV28
J: TRBJ2-5

CDR3: CASSMEATNEKLFF
V: TRBV18
J: TRBJ1-4

CDR3: CASSMRMDTDTQYF
V: TRBV7-2
J: TRBJ2-3

CDR3: CASSPGGVGSPLHF
V: TRBV5-1
J: TRBJ1-6

CDR3: CASSPRTDNEQFF
V: TRBV12-3/TRBV12-4
J: TRBJ2-1

CDR3: CASSPNYGAGGSYEQYF
V: TRBV7-6
J: TRBJ2-7

CDR3: CATMGANEQFF
V: TRBV15
J: TRBJ2-1

CDR3: CASSYTGTDYYTGELFF
V: TRBV5-1
J: TRBJ2-2

CDR3: CASRNPTQETQYF
V: TRBV12-3/TRBV12-4
J: TRBJ2-5

CDR3: CASSQDWMKSSYNSPLHF
V: TRBV3-1
J: TRBJ1-6

CDR3: CSAGQGHEKLFF
V: TRBV29-1
J: TRBJ1-4

CDR3: CASTSTGEGGNEQFF
V: TRBV6-2/TRBV6-3
J: TRBJ2-1

CDR3: CASSRRTAAYNEQFF
V: TRBV19
J: TRBJ2-1

CDR3: CASSPGMARASYNEQFF
V: TRBV4-1
J: TRBJ2-1

CDR3: CASSQDAGARQPQHF
V: TRBV3-1
J: TRBJ1-5

CDR3: CASSLDGTVNTEAFF
V: TRBV11-2
J: TRBJ1-1

CDR3: CASSLSARSGGDTYEQYF
V: TRBV5-1
J: TRBJ2-7

CDR3: CASSLRYTEAFF
V: TRBV7-2
J: TRBJ1-1

CDR3: CASSTNGLKEAFF
V: TRBV3-1
J: TRBJ1-1

CDR3: CASSGPSGKIYEQYF
V: TRBV21-1
J: TRBJ2-7

CDR3: CASSDYRGAPDTQYF
V: TRBV2
J: TRBJ2-3

CDR3: CASSPRGNQPQHF
V: TRBV6-2/TRBV6-3
J: TRBJ1-5

CDR3: CAATKRDGYTF
V: TRBV28
J: TRBJ1-2

CDR3: CASSYSVGETQYF
V: TRBV6-5
J: TRBJ2-5

CDR3: CASSYLGIDTGELFF
V: TRBV6-5
J: TRBJ2-2

CDR3: CAATGTHLQETQYF
V: TRBV6-6
J: TRBJ2-5